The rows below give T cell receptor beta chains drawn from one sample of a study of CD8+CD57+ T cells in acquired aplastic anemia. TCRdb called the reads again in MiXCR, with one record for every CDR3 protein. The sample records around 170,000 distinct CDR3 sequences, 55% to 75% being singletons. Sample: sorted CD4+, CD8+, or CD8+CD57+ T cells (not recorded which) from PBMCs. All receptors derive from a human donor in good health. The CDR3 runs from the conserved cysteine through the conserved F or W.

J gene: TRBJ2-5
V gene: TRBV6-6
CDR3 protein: CASSYLRLAAYQETQYF

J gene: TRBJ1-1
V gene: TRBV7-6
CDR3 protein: CASSLARLNTEAFF

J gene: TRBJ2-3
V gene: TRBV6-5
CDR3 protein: CATFPPGTDTQYF

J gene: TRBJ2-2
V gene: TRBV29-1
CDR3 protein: CSVRAGKNTGELFF

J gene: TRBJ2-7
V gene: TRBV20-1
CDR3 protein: CSAGGTVQYF

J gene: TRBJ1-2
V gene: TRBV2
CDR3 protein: CASMFAGGYYGYTF

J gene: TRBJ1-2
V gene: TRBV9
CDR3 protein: CASSGNRAYGYTF

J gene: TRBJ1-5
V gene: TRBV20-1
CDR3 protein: CSVIRGSNQPQHF

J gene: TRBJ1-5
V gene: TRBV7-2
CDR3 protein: CASSTRHRGSSQPQHF

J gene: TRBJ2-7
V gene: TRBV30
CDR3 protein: CACWTGTMYEQYF

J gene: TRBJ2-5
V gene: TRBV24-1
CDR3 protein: CATSARIDRGPETQYF

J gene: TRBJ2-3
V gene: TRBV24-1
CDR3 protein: CATSDRPGTQYF

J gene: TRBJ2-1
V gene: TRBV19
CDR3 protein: CASSIQGLSSYNEQFF

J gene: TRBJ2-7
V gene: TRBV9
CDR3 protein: CASSVEAGVGEQYF

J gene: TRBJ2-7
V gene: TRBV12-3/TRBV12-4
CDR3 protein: CASTSTSASYEQYF

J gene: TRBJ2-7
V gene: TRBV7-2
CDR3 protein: CASSAPYEQYF

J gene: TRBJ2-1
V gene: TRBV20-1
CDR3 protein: CSASGSTNEQFF

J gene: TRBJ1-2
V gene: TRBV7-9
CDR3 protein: CASSLNYGYTF

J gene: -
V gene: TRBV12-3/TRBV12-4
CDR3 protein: CASQPRTGEETQYF

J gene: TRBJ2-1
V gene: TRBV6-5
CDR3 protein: CATQTLNEQFF

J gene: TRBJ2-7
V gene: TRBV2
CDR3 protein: CARQIKSSYGQYF

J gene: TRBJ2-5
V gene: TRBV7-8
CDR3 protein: CASSVRDSGETQYF

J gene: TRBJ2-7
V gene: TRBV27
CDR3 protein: CASSSGEGPYEQYF

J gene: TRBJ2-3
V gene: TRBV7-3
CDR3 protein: CASSLTPRSTDTQYF

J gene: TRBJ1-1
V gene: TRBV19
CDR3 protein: CASSKDRAKTEAFF

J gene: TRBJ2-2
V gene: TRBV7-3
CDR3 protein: CASSPDAPGQNTGELFF

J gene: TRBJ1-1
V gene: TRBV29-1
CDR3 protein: CSARQQGSDTEAFF

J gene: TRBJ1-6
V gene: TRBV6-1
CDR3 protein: CASSEGIENSPLHF

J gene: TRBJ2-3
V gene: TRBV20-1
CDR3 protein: CSAGTGRRTDTQYF

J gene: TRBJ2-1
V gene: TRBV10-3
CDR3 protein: CAIRGTDSYNEQFF

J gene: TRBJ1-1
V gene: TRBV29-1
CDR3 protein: CSTLGGIVRGTEAFF

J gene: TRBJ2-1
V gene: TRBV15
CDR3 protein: CATRGVHEQFF

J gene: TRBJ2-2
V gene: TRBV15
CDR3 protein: CATSSRQGSAGELFF

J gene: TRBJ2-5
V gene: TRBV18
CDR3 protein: CASSRGDQGETQYF

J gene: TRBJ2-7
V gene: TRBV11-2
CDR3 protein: CASSLNGPSYEQYF

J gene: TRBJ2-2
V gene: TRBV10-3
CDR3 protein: CAISSTGELFF

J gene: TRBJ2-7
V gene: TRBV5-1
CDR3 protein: CASSSGTKTYEQYF

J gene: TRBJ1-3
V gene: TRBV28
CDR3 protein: CASSPQGSNTIYF

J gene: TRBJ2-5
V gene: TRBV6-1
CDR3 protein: CASRTPVAGWETQYF

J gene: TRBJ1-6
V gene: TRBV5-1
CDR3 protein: CASSLEEGSGSPLHF

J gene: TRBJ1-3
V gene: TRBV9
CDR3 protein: CASSPGQSSGNTMYF

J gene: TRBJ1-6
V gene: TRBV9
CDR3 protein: CGSSNINSPLHF

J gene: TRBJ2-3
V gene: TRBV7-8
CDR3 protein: CASSLGPGLAGEGDTQYF